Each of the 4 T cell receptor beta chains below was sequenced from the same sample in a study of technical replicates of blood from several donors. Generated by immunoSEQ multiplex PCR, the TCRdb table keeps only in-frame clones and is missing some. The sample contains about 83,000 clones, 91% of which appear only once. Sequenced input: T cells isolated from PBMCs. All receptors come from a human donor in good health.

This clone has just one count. CDR3 DNA sequence: TGTGCCAGCAGCGTGAGCGGGAGGCGGAACACCGGGGAGCTGTTTTTT. This codes for CASSVSGRRNTGELFF. This chain links TRBV9 with TRBJ2-2; 9 bases are shared with TRBD2. This CDR3 has 16 amino acids. The ends lost 2 bases at V and 1 base at J; junction bases unmatched: 3. Germline V gives CDR1 SGDLS, CDR2 YYNGEE.

The CDR3, as DNA: TGCGCCAGCAGCTTGGCTGACAGGGGTTCTAATGAAAAACTGTTTTTT. This encodes CASSLADRGSNEKLFF. The chain carries TRBV5-1 and TRBJ1-4, with 8 nucleotides matching TRBD1. The CDR3 has 16 residues. V shed 0 bases and J 3 bases; nucleotides not matched to a gene: 4. Per the germline V gene, CDR1 is SGHRS and CDR2 is YFSETQ.

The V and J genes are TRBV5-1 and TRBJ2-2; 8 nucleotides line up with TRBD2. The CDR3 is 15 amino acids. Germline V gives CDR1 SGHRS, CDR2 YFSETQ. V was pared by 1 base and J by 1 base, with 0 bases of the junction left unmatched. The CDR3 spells CASSLTSGNTGELFF. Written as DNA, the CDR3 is TGCGCCAGCAGCTTGACTAGCGGGAACACCGGGGAGCTGTTTTTT.

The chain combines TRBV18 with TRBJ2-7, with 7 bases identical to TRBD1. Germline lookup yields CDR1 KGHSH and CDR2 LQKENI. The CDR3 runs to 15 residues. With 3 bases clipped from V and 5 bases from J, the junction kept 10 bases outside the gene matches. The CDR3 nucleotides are TGTGCCAGCTCACCCCAGCGACAGGGTCGGCACGAGCAGTACTTC. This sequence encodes CASSPQRQGRHEQYF.